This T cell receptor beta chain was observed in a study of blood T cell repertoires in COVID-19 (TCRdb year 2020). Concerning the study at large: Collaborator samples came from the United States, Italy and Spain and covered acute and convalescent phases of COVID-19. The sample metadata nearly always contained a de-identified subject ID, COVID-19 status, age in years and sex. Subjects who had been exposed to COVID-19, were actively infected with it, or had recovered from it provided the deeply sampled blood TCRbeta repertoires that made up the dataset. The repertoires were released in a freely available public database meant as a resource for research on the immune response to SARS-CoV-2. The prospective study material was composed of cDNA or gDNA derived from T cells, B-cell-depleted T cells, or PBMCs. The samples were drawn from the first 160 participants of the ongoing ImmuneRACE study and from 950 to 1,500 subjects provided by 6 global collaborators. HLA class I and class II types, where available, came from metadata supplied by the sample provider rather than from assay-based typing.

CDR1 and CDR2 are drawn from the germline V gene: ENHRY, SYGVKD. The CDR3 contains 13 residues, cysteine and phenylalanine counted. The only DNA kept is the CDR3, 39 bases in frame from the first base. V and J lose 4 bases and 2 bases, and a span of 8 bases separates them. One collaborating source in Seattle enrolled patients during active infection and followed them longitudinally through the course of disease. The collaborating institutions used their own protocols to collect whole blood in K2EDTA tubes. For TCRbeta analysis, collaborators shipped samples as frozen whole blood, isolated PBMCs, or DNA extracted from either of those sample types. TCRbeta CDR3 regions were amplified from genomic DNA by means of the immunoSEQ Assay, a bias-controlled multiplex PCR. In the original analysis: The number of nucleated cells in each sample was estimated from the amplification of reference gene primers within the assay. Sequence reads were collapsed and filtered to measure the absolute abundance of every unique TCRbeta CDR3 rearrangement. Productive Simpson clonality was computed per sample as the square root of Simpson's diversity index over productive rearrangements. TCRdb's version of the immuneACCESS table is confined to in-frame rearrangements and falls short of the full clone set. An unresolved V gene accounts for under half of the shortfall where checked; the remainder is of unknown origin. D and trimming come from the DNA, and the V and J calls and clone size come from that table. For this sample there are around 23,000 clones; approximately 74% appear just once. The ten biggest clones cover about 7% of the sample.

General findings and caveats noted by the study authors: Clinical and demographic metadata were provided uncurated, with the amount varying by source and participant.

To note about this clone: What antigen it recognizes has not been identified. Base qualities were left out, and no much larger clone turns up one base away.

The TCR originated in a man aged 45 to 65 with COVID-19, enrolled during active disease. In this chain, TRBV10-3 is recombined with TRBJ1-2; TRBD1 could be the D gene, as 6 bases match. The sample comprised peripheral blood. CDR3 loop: CAISGDRNYGYTF. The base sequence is TGTGCCATCAGTGGCGACAGGAACTATGGCTACACCTTC.